This entry lists 25 T cell receptor beta chains sequenced from one sample in a study of sequential checkpoint blockade in melanoma. Treatment denoted: randomized to nivolumab then ipilimumab (arm A) or the reverse (arm B). Generated by immunoSEQ multiplex PCR, the TCRdb table keeps only in-frame clones and is missing some. This sample has around 4,000 clones, with just under 20% found just once. This specimen was tumor tissue (inferred from file names), taken from a patient given nivolumab and ipilimumab in sequence. The receptors were sampled from a human donor with melanoma.

The chain recombines TRBV19 with TRBJ2-5; D tentatively fits TRBD1 or TRBD2 (6 bases each). CDR1 LNHDA and CDR2 SQIVND come from the germline V gene (reference sequence). The germline V and J ends were trimmed by 6 bases and 4 bases, with 15 bases remaining between them. The CDR3 is 14 amino acids. The CDR3 region has the DNA TGTGCCAGTAGCACAGAGGGGGGCCGAGAGACCCAGTACTTC. It specifies CASSTEGGRETQYF.

The gene calls are TRBV30 and TRBJ2-5; D unclear. V lost 3 bases, J lost 7 bases, and 12 bases lay in between. CDR1 and CDR2 (germline): GTSNPN, SVGIG (reference sequence). The CDR3 totals 12 residues. The CDR3 nucleotides read TGTGCCTGGAGAGGGTCTGGCGGGACCCAGTACTTC. It translates to CAWRGSGGTQYF.

The chain recombines TRBV6-8 with TRBJ1-6, with TRBD1 as a possible D gene (6 bases). V was shortened by 5 bases and J by 8 bases, with 13 bases between the two germline ends. The CDR3 is made up of 14 amino acids. Germline V gives CDR1 MNHGY, CDR2 SAAAGT. The CDR3: CASSRGFGDSPLHF. CDR3 coding DNA: TGTGCCAGCAGTAGGGGGTTTGGGGATTCACCCCTCCACTTT.

The rearrangement joins TRBV30 to TRBJ2-6; a possible D gene is TRBD1 (5 bases). Deletions cut 1 base from V and 0 bases from J, with 16 bases between. The CDR3 extends over 18 amino acids. Germline CDR1 and CDR2: GTSNPN and SVGIG (reference sequence). The CDR3 reads CAWSGARQFASGANVLTF. Written as DNA, the CDR3 is TGTGCCTGGAGTGGGGCTCGACAGTTCGCCTCTGGGGCCAACGTCCTGACTTTC.

A single count supports this clone. This chain connects TRBV5-1 to TRBJ2-2; no clear D. V was shortened by 0 bases and J by 6 bases, with 12 bases between the two germline ends. The CDR3 is 15 amino acids. Germline lookup yields CDR1 SGHRS and CDR2 YFSETQ. CDR3 residues: CASSLVVGSAGELFF. The DNA for the CDR3 is TGCGCCAGCAGCTTGGTCGTCGGTTCGGCCGGGGAGCTGTTTTTT.

The chain has TRBV5-1 and TRBJ1-1; tentatively, D is TRBD1 (6 bases). V lost 4 bases to trimming and J lost 1 base, with 11 bases between them. The CDR3 spans 14 residues. From germline, CDR1 is SGHRS and CDR2 YFSETQ. The CDR3: CASSTTGWNTEAFF. The CDR3 nucleotides are TGCGCCAGCAGCACTACAGGGTGGAACACTGAAGCTTTCTTT. Drawing the rest from reference TRBV5-1 and TRBJ1-1, the complete variable domain is KAGVTQTPRYLIKTRGQQVTLSCSPISGHRSVSWYQQTPGQGLQFLFEYFSETQRNKGNFPGRFSGRQFSNSRSEMNVSTLELGDSALYLCASSTTGWNTEAFFGQGTRLTVV.

The rearrangement links TRBV28 to TRBJ1-2, with no clear D. The CDR3 runs 12 residues. Germline V gene data show CDR1 as MDHEN and CDR2 as SYDVKM. Trimming took 3 bases from V and 8 from J, leaving 10 bases between them. In nucleotides, the CDR3 is TGTGCCAGCAGTTTGGGCCGAGAGGGCTACACCTTC. Residues: CASSLGREGYTF.

There are many counts of this clone. V is TRBV7-5 and J is TRBJ1-2; TRBD1 is taken as the D call from the table, unchecked against the DNA. TRBV7-5 is classified as a pseudogene. The CDR3 has 16 amino acids. The CDR3 DNA reads as TGTGCCAGCAGCTTGGAGTTCGGGACAGTAGATCCTGGCTACACCTTC. As protein: CASSLEFGTVDPGYTF.

A few counts support this clone. The J gene is TRBJ2-4, the V gene TRBV28; 12 nucleotides match TRBD2. V shed 3 bases, J shed 3 bases, and the junction held 6 bases outside the gene matches. This CDR3 has 17 residues. Looked up from germline, CDR1 is MDHEN and CDR2 is SYDVKM. CDR3 sequence (DNA): TGTGCCAGCAGTTTGGCTAGCGGGGGGGCAGGCAAAAACATTCAGTACTTC. This sequence encodes CASSLASGGAGKNIQYF.

This clone appeared once. V gene TRBV23-1 combines with J gene TRBJ1-2; D is perhaps TRBD1 (6 bases). TRBV23-1 is reported as an ORF; its role is uncertain. This CDR3 has 16 residues. Between the trimmed V and J ends, which lost 2 bases and 8 bases, there was a span of 21 bases. The CDR3 here is CASSQPRQVTRVGYTF. For the CDR3, the DNA is TGCGCCAGCAGTCAACCGCGACAGGTTACGAGGGTAGGCTACACCTTC.

CDR3 residues: CASSQENRGFNEKLFF. The CDR3 nucleotides read TGCGCCAGCAGCCAGGAAAACAGGGGATTCAATGAAAAACTGTTTTTT. The gene calls are TRBV4-1 and TRBJ1-4, with TRBD1 matching over 7 bases. With V trimmed by 3 bases and J by 5 bases, 9 bases remained unmatched. The CDR3 extends over 16 amino acids. Per germline, CDR1 MGHRA and CDR2 YSYEKL.

This clone showed up just a few times. The chain carries TRBV11-3 and TRBJ2-1; 13 bases fit TRBD2. Trimming took 7 bases from V and 5 from J; bases not matched to a gene: 5. This CDR3 has 15 amino acids. Germline-derived CDR1 and CDR2 are SGHNT and YENEEA. The CDR3 DNA reads TGTGCCAGCAACGTACTAGCGGGGGGGGACAATGAGCAGTTCTTC. It yields the protein CASNVLAGGDNEQFF.

The chain carries TRBV5-1 and TRBJ2-2; maybe TRBD2 (6 bases). The V gene's germline CDR1 is SGHRS and CDR2 YFSETQ. Deletions cut 0 bases from V and 4 bases from J, with 7 bases between. This CDR3 comprises 14 residues. The chain's CDR3 is CASSLGRGTGELFF. CDR3 nucleotide sequence: TGCGCCAGCAGCTTGGGGCGGGGCACCGGGGAGCTGTTTTTT.

The CDR3 protein is CASTLSWTGTLFSNQPQHF. CDR3 in DNA: TGTGCCAGTACCCTAAGTTGGACAGGGACCTTATTTAGCAATCAGCCCCAGCATTTT. The V call is TRBV19, the J call TRBJ1-5; 8 bases align to TRBD1. This CDR3 comprises 19 residues. Germline-derived CDR1 and CDR2 are LNHDA and SQIVND (reference sequence). J lost 0 bases, V lost 7 bases, and 17 bases had no gene match.

CDR3 sequence: CASSMGQLNQPQHF. CDR3 nucleotides: TGTGCCAGTAGTATGGGACAGCTCAATCAGCCCCAGCATTTT. The rearrangement uses TRBV19 and TRBJ1-5; TRBD1 agrees at 7 bases. J lost 3 bases, V lost 3 bases, and 2 bases had no gene match. CDR3 size: 14 residues. Per the germline V gene, CDR1 is LNHDA and CDR2 is SQIVND (reference sequence).

This sequence joins TRBV5-1 and TRBJ1-2; no definite D call. V was pared by 1 base and J by 0 bases, with 16 bases between. The CDR3 consists of 17 residues. From germline, CDR1 is SGHRS and CDR2 YFSETQ. CDR3 protein: CASSLTRLNNPNYGYTF. CDR3 sequence (DNA): TGCGCCAGCAGCTTGACGAGACTGAATAATCCTAACTATGGCTACACCTTC.

This clone was seen a handful of times. The chain uses TRBV18 and TRBJ2-2; D not resolved. The V gene lost 5 bases and the J gene lost 2 bases, with 12 bases spanning the gap. This CDR3 has 15 amino acids. Germline V gene sequence: CDR1 KGHSH, CDR2 LQKENI. The CDR3 nucleotides are TGTGCCAGCTCATTTAGACTTATTAACACCGGGGAGCTGTTTTTT. It encodes CASSFRLINTGELFF.

This clone came up many times. This chain connects TRBV6-8 to TRBJ1-2; perhaps TRBD1 as D (5 bases). The CDR3 runs to 16 residues. With 1 base removed from V and 2 bases from J, the gap between germline ends came to 14 bases. CDR1 MNHGY and CDR2 SAAAGT come from the germline V gene. As DNA, the CDR3 is TGTGCCAGCAGTTACTTGGGGGTCCAGACCAACTATGGCTACACCTTC. Translation gives CASSYLGVQTNYGYTF.

This clone is labeled medium-sized (0.01 to 0.1%). This rearrangement joins TRBV9 to TRBJ1-6; D unresolved. The CDR3 extends over 15 amino acids. V dropped 3 bases and J dropped 6 bases, with 13 bases sitting between them. The germline CDR1 and CDR2 sequences are SGDLS and YYNGEE. DNA for the CDR3: TGTGCCAGCAGCGGTGGACCGTTGAGTAATTCACCCCTCCACTTT. Amino acids: CASSGGPLSNSPLHF.

This clone was found a few times. The chain carries TRBV6-8 and TRBJ1-6, with TRBD1 as a possible D gene (5 bases). This CDR3 region has 14 residues. V was shortened by 8 bases and J by 4 bases, with 12 bases between the two germline ends. Per the germline V gene, CDR1 is MNHGY and CDR2 is SAAAGT. The CDR3 protein is CASLDSNYNSPLHF. The CDR3 nucleotides are TGTGCCAGCCTCGACAGCAATTATAATTCACCCCTCCACTTT.

The table lists this clone with a few counts. The rearrangement joins TRBV11-3 to TRBJ2-5; 7 nucleotides match TRBD1. CDR1 is SGHNT, CDR2 YENEEA, per germline. V trimming: 3 bases; J trimming: 1 base; junction bases outside the gene matches: 8. This CDR3 has 16 amino acids. CDR3 coding DNA: TGTGCCAGCAGCTTGGGCACTGGGACAGCCCAAGAGACCCAGTACTTC. This gives the protein CASSLGTGTAQETQYF.

This clone is medium-sized. This sequence joins TRBV6-8 and TRBJ2-2; a weak D match, TRBD2 (6 bases). Germline V gives CDR1 MNHGY, CDR2 SAAAGT. The CDR3 runs 15 residues. The V end was cut by 2 bases, the J end by 4 bases, with 11 bases between. CDR3 protein: CASSYGGDGTGELFF. The DNA of the CDR3 is TGTGCCAGCAGTTACGGCGGGGACGGCACCGGGGAGCTGTTTTTT.

The chain combines TRBV19 with TRBJ1-6; no clear D. CDR1 is LNHDA, CDR2 SQIVND, per germline (reference sequence). Trimming left V 10 bases short and J 2 bases short, with 9 bases between. This CDR3 spans 13 amino acids. CDR3 amino acids: CATREAYNSPLHF. The CDR3 nucleotides are TGTGCCACCCGCGAAGCCTATAATTCACCCCTCCACTTT.

The chain links TRBV5-1 to TRBJ2-7, with D possibly matching TRBD1 (6 bases). Germline V CDR1 and CDR2: SGHRS, YFSETQ. The CDR3 runs to 16 residues. V gave up 3 bases and J gave up 0 bases, with 16 bases separating them. The CDR3 spells CASSSFGGANSYEQYF. CDR3 in DNA: TGCGCCAGCAGCTCGTTTGGGGGCGCGAACTCCTACGAGCAGTACTTC.

In this sample, this clone turned up many times. CDR3 residues: CASSLGVGGETQYF. As DNA, the CDR3 is TGTGCCAGCAGCTTAGGGGTGGGGGGAGAGACCCAGTACTTC. This chain links TRBV11-3 with TRBJ2-5, with TRBD2 as a possible D gene (6 bases). CDR1 is SGHNT, CDR2 YENEEA, per germline. Trimming removed 1 base from V and 4 bases from J, with 10 bases in between. The CDR3 has 14 amino acids.